This is a list of T cell receptor beta chains from one sample in a study of blood T cells in healthy people across ages. TCRdb re-called the 5' RACE reads through MiXCR, storing one row per CDR3 protein. The repertoire includes some 1,000,000 distinct CDR3 sequences, about 23% of them detected once, and around 0.75% sits in the top ten. This sample was also put to use in a study of T cells of mothers and their children.

Specimen: blood. The receptors shown here come from a girl aged 2 to 10 in good health. CDR3s include the opening cysteine and the closing phenylalanine or tryptophan. The D gene is left open where the match is weak. Only some rows state a clone size, as once, few, many or a class for expanded clones.

d_gene,len,abundance,j_gene,v_gene,CDR3aa,CDR3nt
.,14,.,TRBJ2-1,TRBV4-2,CASRPGDLQNEQFF,TGTGCCAGCAGGCCAGGAGACCTACAGAATGAGCAGTTCTTC
.,12,.,TRBJ2-5,TRBV2,CASRSEGQTQYF,TGTGCCAGCAGGTCCGAGGGACAGACCCAGTACTTC
TRBD1,14,.,TRBJ1-2,TRBV9,CASSVEWTGDGYTF,TGTGCCAGCAGCGTAGAATGGACAGGGGATGGCTACACCTTC
.,15,.,TRBJ2-2,TRBV7-9,CASRDNGKATGELFF,TGTGCCAGCAGGGACAACGGAAAGGCCACCGGGGAGCTGTTTTTT
.,14,few,TRBJ1-2,TRBV28,CASSNPTVLYGYTF,TGTGCCAGCAGTAACCCCACAGTCCTCTATGGCTACACCTTC
.,15,.,TRBJ1-6,TRBV7-2,CASSPRQGENSPLHF,TGTGCCAGCAGCCCCAGGCAGGGTGAAAATTCACCCCTCCACTTT
.,16,.,TRBJ1-4,TRBV7-8,CASSFGQLATNEKLFF,TGTGCCAGCAGCTTCGGTCAGTTAGCAACTAATGAAAAACTGTTTTTT
.,15,.,TRBJ2-7,TRBV9,CASSVGGGKSYEQYF,TGTGCCAGCAGCGTAGGGGGCGGGAAGTCCTACGAGCAGTACTTC
.,14,few,TRBJ1-1,TRBV18,CASSPEGVNTEAFF,TGTGCCAGCTCACCAGAGGGGGTGAACACTGAAGCTTTCTTT
TRBD1,15,few,TRBJ2-1,TRBV7-9,CASSFVLGQKNEQFF,TGTGCCAGCAGCTTTGTTCTGGGACAGAAGAATGAGCAGTTCTTC
TRBD1,13,.,TRBJ2-7,TRBV12-3/TRBV12-4,CASSERQGSEQYF,TGTGCCAGCAGTGAAAGACAGGGTTCCGAGCAGTACTTC
.,14,.,TRBJ1-3,TRBV20-1,CSAAYRDEGNTIYF,TGCAGTGCTGCCTACCGGGACGAAGGGAACACCATATATTTT
.,10,few,TRBJ2-7,TRBV2,CASSGRRVLF,TGTGCCAGCTCTGGCAGAAGGGTTCTCTTC
TRBD2,18,.,TRBJ2-7,TRBV19,CASSIGRKLAGGFERQYF,TGTGCCAGTAGTATCGGTCGGAAACTAGCGGGAGGGTTCGAACGGCAGTACTTC
TRBD1,14,.,TRBJ1-2,TRBV5-6,CASSLGRGTSGYTF,TGTGCCAGCAGCTTGGGCAGGGGGACCAGTGGCTACACCTTC
.,13,many,TRBJ2-3,TRBV7-6,CASSLFRTDTQYF,TGTGCCAGCAGCTTATTTAGGACAGATACGCAGTATTTT
TRBD2,17,.,TRBJ2-4,TRBV20-1,CSARDTGTSGGLVIQYF,TGCAGTGCTAGGGATACCGGGACTAGCGGGGGGTTGGTCATTCAGTACTTC
.,12,.,TRBJ2-5,TRBV29-1,CSVEHTKETQYF,TGCAGCGTTGAACACACGAAAGAGACCCAGTACTTC
TRBD1,12,.,TRBJ1-2,TRBV12-3/TRBV12-4,CASSKGQGGYPF,TGTGCCAGCAGCAAGGGACAGGGAGGCTACCCCTTC
.,21,.,TRBJ1-4,TRBV7-8,CASSLDLGTSLLGATNEKLFF,TGTGCCAGCAGCTTGGACCTCGGGACGTCCCTACTGGGAGCAACTAATGAAAAACTGTTTTTT
.,17,few,TRBJ2-3,TRBV29-1,CSASALDSPRSADTQYF,TGCAGCGCCTCCGCTCTGGACTCTCCCCGATCCGCAGATACGCAGTATTTT
TRBD2,17,few,TRBJ2-7,TRBV7-3,CASSLNPGLADAYEQYF,TGTGCCAGCAGCCTAAACCCGGGACTAGCGGATGCCTACGAGCAGTACTTC
.,13,.,TRBJ1-2,TRBV2,CASSEIARGGYTF,TGTGCCAGCAGTGAAATCGCGAGGGGCGGCTACACCTTC
.,18,few,TRBJ1-5,TRBV10-3,CAISANELFGPWGQPQHF,TGTGCCATCAGCGCAAATGAACTCTTCGGGCCCTGGGGTCAGCCCCAGCATTTT
.,16,few,TRBJ2-1,TRBV4-1,CASSRFGGQGGGEQFF,TGCGCCAGCAGCCGCTTCGGGGGCCAGGGGGGCGGTGAGCAGTTCTTC
.,14,.,TRBJ2-3,TRBV7-9,CASSFSIRTDTQYF,TGTGCCAGCAGCTTTTCGATCCGCACAGATACGCAGTATTTT
.,16,.,TRBJ2-5,TRBV5-1,CASSFFSDGPGETQYF,TGCGCCAGCAGCTTTTTTTCCGACGGACCGGGAGAGACCCAGTACTTC
.,18,once,TRBJ1-5,TRBV2,CASSEIGWWYSGNQPQHF,TGTGCCAGCAGTGAAATCGGGTGGTGGTACAGTGGCAATCAGCCCCAGCATTTT
TRBD1,16,few,TRBJ1-1,TRBV7-8,CASSSGQATENTEAFF,TGTGCCAGCAGCTCCGGACAGGCAACCGAGAACACTGAAGCTTTCTTT
.,13,.,TRBJ1-1,TRBV12-3/TRBV12-4,CASNPTASTEAFF,TGTGCCAGCAATCCTACAGCGAGTACTGAAGCTTTCTTT
TRBD1,15,.,TRBJ1-5,TRBV4-2,CASSPYRGGNQPQHF,TGTGCCAGCAGCCCCTACAGGGGCGGCAATCAGCCCCAGCATTTT
.,14,few,TRBJ2-5,TRBV6-5,CASSLRVGPETQYF,TGTGCCAGCAGCCTCCGTGTCGGGCCAGAGACCCAGTACTTC
TRBD1,15,.,TRBJ2-3,TRBV4-1,CASSQTGTGADTQYF,TGCGCCAGCAGCCAAACCGGGACAGGGGCCGATACGCAGTATTTT
TRBD2,15,.,TRBJ2-1,TRBV20-1,CSASAGLAAYNEQFF,TGCAGTGCTAGTGCCGGACTAGCGGCCTACAATGAGCAGTTCTTC
.,16,.,TRBJ2-7,TRBV29-1,CSAMGGTPHGGYEQYF,TGCAGCGCCATGGGTGGGACGCCCCATGGAGGCTACGAGCAGTACTTC
TRBD1,15,many,TRBJ2-7,TRBV4-3,CASSQDGTGVDEQYF,TGCGCCAGCAGCCAAGACGGGACAGGGGTTGACGAGCAGTACTTC
.,17,.,TRBJ2-1,TRBV4-2,CASSQITTADPYNEQFF,TGTGCCAGCAGCCAAATCACCACAGCTGACCCCTACAATGAGCAGTTCTTC
.,12,few,TRBJ1-2,TRBV6-1,CASSDRLYGYTF,TGTGCCAGCAGTGACAGGTTGTATGGCTACACCTTC
.,12,few,TRBJ1-2,TRBV7-9,CASSPGKDGYTF,TGTGCCAGCAGCCCAGGGAAAGACGGCTACACCTTC
.,13,.,TRBJ1-2,TRBV6-2/TRBV6-3,CASSYSSRDGYTF,TGTGCCAGCAGTTACTCGAGCAGGGATGGCTACACCTTC
TRBD2,13,many,TRBJ2-1,TRBV7-7,CASSHGGGNEQFF,TGTGCTAGCAGCCATGGGGGGGGTAATGAGCAGTTCTTC
.,14,few,TRBJ1-2,TRBV29-1,CSVVGTPINYGYTF,TGCAGCGTTGTGGGGACCCCTATAAACTATGGCTACACCTTC
TRBD2,15,few,TRBJ2-5,TRBV6-6,CASSSPASGRGEQYF,TGTGCCAGCAGTTCTCCCGCTAGCGGGAGGGGAGAGCAGTACTTC
.,15,few,TRBJ1-1,TRBV4-1,CASSQERYQNTEAFF,TGCGCCAGCAGCCAAGAGCGGTACCAGAACACTGAAGCTTTCTTT
.,13,few,TRBJ2-1,TRBV20-1,CSARAGSSNEQFF,TGCAGTGCTAGAGCTGGGTCTTCGAATGAGCAGTTCTTC
TRBD1,19,.,TRBJ1-2,TRBV7-2,CASSVNPLGTVSNYYGYTF,TGTGCCAGCAGCGTCAACCCACTAGGGACAGTCTCAAATTACTATGGCTACACCTTC
.,11,.,TRBJ1-4,TRBV7-8,CASSLQEKLFF,TGTGCCAGCAGCCTACAGGAAAAACTGTTTTTT
.,11,few,TRBJ2-5,TRBV7-2,CASSFGKTQYF,TGTGCCAGCAGCTTCGGGAAGACCCAGTACTTC
.,17,.,TRBJ2-4,TRBV6-1,CASSEAGGVLGKNIQYF,TGTGCCAGCAGTGAAGCGGGGGGTGTGTTGGGCAAAAACATTCAGTACTTC
.,12,.,TRBJ2-7,TRBV5-4,CASSSGTSEQYF,TGTGCCAGCAGTTCAGGGACATCCGAGCAGTACTTC
.,18,few,TRBJ2-1,TRBV7-7,CASSLNGGGVSSYNEQFF,TGTGCTAGCAGCTTAAATGGGGGCGGGGTGAGCTCCTACAATGAGCAGTTCTTC
TRBD1,14,few,TRBJ2-4,TRBV12-3/TRBV12-4,CASSFPGTENIQYF,TGTGCCAGCAGTTTCCCCGGGACAGAAAACATTCAGTACTTC